The 3 T cell receptor beta chains given below trace back to one sample, sequenced in a study of blood T cell repertoires in COVID-19. Assay used: immunoSEQ multiplex PCR; TCRdb lists only in-frame clones, some missing. This table has roughly 110,000 clones, about 87% appearing once. Sequencing was carried out using peripheral blood. The receptors here all came from a man aged 45-65 years with active or convalescent COVID-19.

V usage is TRBV7-2 and J usage is TRBJ2-5, with 10 positions matching TRBD1. CDR1 and CDR2 from the germline V gene are SGHTA and FQGNSA. V gave up 5 bases and J gave up 1 base; unmatched junction bases: 1. The CDR3 runs 14 residues. CDR3 residues: CASSRQGAQETQYF. In nucleotides, the CDR3 is TGTGCCAGCAGCAGACAGGGGGCCCAAGAGACCCAGTACTTC.

This clone was observed a single time. V is TRBV7-9 and J is TRBJ2-1; 8 nucleotides agree with TRBD2. Looked up from germline, CDR1 is SEHNR and CDR2 is FQNEAQ (reference sequence). The CDR3 contains 15 residues. The J segment lost 6 bases and the V segment lost 11 bases, leaving 15 bases of the junction unmatched. The CDR3 protein is CASSLHSGGINEQFF. Written as DNA, the CDR3 is TGTGCCTCAAGCTTACACAGCGGGGGAATCAATGAGCAGTTCTTC.

This chain uses TRBV25-1 with TRBJ2-7; weak D call: TRBD1 (6 bases). V lost 1 base, J lost 7 bases, and 14 bases lay in between. Germline V gene data show CDR1 as MGHDK and CDR2 as SYGVNS. The length of the CDR3 is 14 residues. The CDR3 region is CASSESGDLEEQYF. DNA of the CDR3: TGTGCCAGCAGTGAATCAGGGGACCTGGAGGAGCAGTACTTC.